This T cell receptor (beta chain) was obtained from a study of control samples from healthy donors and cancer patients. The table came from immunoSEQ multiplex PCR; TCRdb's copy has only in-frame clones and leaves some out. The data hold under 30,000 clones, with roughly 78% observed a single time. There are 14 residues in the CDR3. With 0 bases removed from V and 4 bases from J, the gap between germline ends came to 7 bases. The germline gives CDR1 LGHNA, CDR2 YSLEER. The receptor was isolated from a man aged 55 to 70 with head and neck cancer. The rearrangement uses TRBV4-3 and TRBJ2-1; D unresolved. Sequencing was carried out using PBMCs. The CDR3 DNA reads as TGCGCCAGCAGCCAAGATAACTATTACAATGAGCAGTTCTTC. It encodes CASSQDNYYNEQFF.